These T cell receptor beta chains were read from a single sample in a study of blood T cell repertoires in COVID-19. Measured with immunoSEQ multiplex PCR; TCRdb has only the in-frame clones, and not every one. The table has about 74,000 clones, 90% seen once. Sequencing was carried out using peripheral blood. The source is a human donor in a cohort sampled during active COVID-19. CDR3s include the opening cysteine and the closing phenylalanine or tryptophan.

J gene | V gene | CDR3 protein
TRBJ1-2 | TRBV5-1 | CASSLAGNYGYTF
TRBJ2-7 | TRBV27 | CASSPGTSGIVEQYF
TRBJ2-7 | TRBV11-2 | CASSLVAGTYEQYF
TRBJ1-6 | TRBV21-1 | CASISGTGDSPLHF
TRBJ1-6 | TRBV28 | CASRPTGVYNSPLHF
TRBJ1-3 | TRBV28 | CATEQGSSGNTIYF
TRBJ2-5 | TRBV11-2 | CASSLQPSGETQYF
TRBJ2-1 | TRBV5-6 | CASSRWTSGRISSYNEQFF
TRBJ2-7 | TRBV19 | CASSAGTDYEQYF
TRBJ2-3 | TRBV18 | CASSPRQGVLTDTQYF
TRBJ2-1 | TRBV27 | CASSMKRPGLAGEYLPYNEQFF
TRBJ2-7 | TRBV7-9 | CASSASTGGHEQYF
TRBJ2-2 | TRBV10-3 | CAISPGQGATGELFF
TRBJ2-3 | TRBV28 | CASSSRAGGPADTQYF
TRBJ2-1 | TRBV6-2/TRBV6-3 | CASSTGPLPEQFF
TRBJ2-1 | TRBV5-8 | CASSFRASGINEQFF
TRBJ2-3 | TRBV7-3 | CASSLTEGTDTQYF
TRBJ2-5 | TRBV28 | CASILAGQETQYF
TRBJ2-3 | TRBV28 | CASIRSLFSTDTQYF
TRBJ2-3 | TRBV27 | CASSPQISGADTDTQYF
TRBJ2-5 | TRBV5-1 | CASSLSGQGVMETQYF
TRBJ2-1 | TRBV7-8 | CASSFGTSGRMVF
TRBJ2-3 | TRBV6-6 | CASRAGQSTDTQYF
TRBJ2-1 | TRBV5-6 | CASSLGLTGGPSDEQFF
TRBJ1-2 | TRBV28 | CATVGDRGNYGYTF
TRBJ2-1 | TRBV7-9 | CASSPPGEGYNEQFF
TRBJ2-7 | TRBV7-2 | CASSWGTSGAYEQYF
TRBJ2-7 | TRBV27 | CASSLPPVASGSYEQYF
TRBJ1-5 | TRBV24-1 | CATGGQEGQPQHF
TRBJ2-2 | TRBV2 | CASRILNGELFF
TRBJ2-1 | TRBV5-1 | CASSLGTSGRFYNEQFF
TRBJ1-4 | TRBV30 | CAWETGVGEKLFF
TRBJ1-5 | TRBV20-1 | CSASTGTNQPQHF
TRBJ2-3 | TRBV9 | CASSTGQGRGTDTQYF
TRBJ2-7 | TRBV5-5 | CASSLLRTGTYEQYF
TRBJ2-2 | TRBV5-1 | CASSLTSGMAGELFF
TRBJ2-7 | TRBV19 | CASSSFEAGGFYEQYF
TRBJ2-7 | TRBV30 | CAWATSGYEQYF
TRBJ2-5 | TRBV4-2 | CASSQGVARGQETQYF
TRBJ2-5 | TRBV28 | CATTQLASRETQYF
TRBJ2-6 | TRBV5-5 | CASSSLAGGPSGANVLTF
TRBJ2-1 | TRBV27 | CASRGLAVDNEQFF
TRBJ2-1 | TRBV6-2/TRBV6-3 | CASSGGLAVDNEQFF
TRBJ1-1 | TRBV10-3 | CAISRQGDTEAFF
TRBJ2-2 | TRBV7-2 | CASSPQGYTGELFF
TRBJ2-3 | TRBV7-9 | CASSASTGGISDTQYF
TRBJ1-2 | TRBV4-2 | CASSQDKGTGGRYGYTF